This T cell receptor beta chain was sequenced for a study of shared clonotypes between healthy human individuals. Study at large: The donors, two women and a few men, were aged 18 to 49.

Generated by immunoSEQ multiplex PCR, the TCRdb table keeps only in-frame clones and is missing some. The repertoire holds some 1 million clones, with about 75% as singletons. This clone was counted ten times or more. There are 15 residues in the CDR3. With 4 bases clipped from V and 4 bases from J, the junction kept 6 bases outside the gene matches. Germline V gene sequence: CDR1 SGHRS, CDR2 YFSETQ. This sequence joins TRBV5-1 and TRBJ2-3, with 10 bases lining up with TRBD2. What was sequenced was memory CD4+ T cells sorted from blood. Subset described: CD45RA-negative fraction. This clonotype was sampled from a man aged 18 to 29 in good health. CDR3 in DNA: TGCGCCAGCAGCAACCCTAGCGGGAGCGCAGATACGCAGTATTTT. Translation gives CASSNPSGSADTQYF. Combining the CDR3 with reference TRBV5-1 and TRBJ2-3 gives the whole variable domain KAGVTQTPRYLIKTRGQQVTLSCSPISGHRSVSWYQQTPGQGLQFLFEYFSETQRNKGNFPGRFSGRQFSNSRSEMNVSTLELGDSALYLCASSNPSGSADTQYFGPGTRLTVL.